Sequencing of this T cell receptor (beta chain) was carried out in a study of vaccination and CD4 T cells after COVID-19. About the research overall: Overlapping peptides of the spike proteins of SARS-CoV-2, HCoV-NL63, HCoV-OC43 and HCoV-229E were used for cell stimulation.

Treatment defined: approximately 10-day PBMC culture with coronavirus spike peptide pools or control peptides (ViraFEST assay). Sequencing of DNA taken from cultured CD4+ T cells relied on the Oncomine TCR Beta short-read assay. TCRdb itself ran the PCR reads through MiXCR, one entry per CDR3 protein. The sample includes roughly 8,200 distinct CDR3 sequences, around 49% seen only once; the top ten take around 38%. CDR3 length: 19 residues. Trimming cost V 3 bases and J 3 bases; bases outside gene matches: 14. Germline values: CDR1 WSHSY, CDR2 SAAADI. This clonotype showed up just a few times. Its antigen is not known.

The rearrangement uses TRBV10-2 and TRBJ2-2, with 9 bases identical to TRBD2. This TCR derives from a human donor who had recovered from COVID-19. Sequenced sample: CD4+ T cells from blood, cultured in vitro. Here the CDR3 DNA reads TGCGCCAGCAGTGAAGTAGGGCTAGCGGGGCTCGAGGACACCGGGGAGCTGTTTTTT. It yields the protein CASSEVGLAGLEDTGELFF.